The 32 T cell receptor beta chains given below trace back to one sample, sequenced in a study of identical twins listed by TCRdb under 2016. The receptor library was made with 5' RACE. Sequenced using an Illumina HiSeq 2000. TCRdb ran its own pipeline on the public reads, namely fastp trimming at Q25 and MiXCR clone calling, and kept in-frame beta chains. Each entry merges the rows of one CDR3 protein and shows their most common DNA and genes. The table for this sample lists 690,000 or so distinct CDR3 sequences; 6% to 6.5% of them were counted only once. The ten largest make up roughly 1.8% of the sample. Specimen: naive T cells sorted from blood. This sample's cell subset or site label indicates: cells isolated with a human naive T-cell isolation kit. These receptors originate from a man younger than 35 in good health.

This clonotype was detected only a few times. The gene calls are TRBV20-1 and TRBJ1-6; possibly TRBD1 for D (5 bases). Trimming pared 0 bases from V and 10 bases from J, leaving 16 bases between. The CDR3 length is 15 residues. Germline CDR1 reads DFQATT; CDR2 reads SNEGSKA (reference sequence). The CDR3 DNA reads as TGCAGTGCTAGAGATCAGGCAGGGATAGGGTCACCCCTCCACTTT. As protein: CSARDQAGIGSPLHF.

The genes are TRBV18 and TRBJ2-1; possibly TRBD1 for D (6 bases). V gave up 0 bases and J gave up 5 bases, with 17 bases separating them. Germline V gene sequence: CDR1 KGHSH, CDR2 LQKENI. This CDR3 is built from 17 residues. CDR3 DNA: TGTGCCAGCTCACCACCGATCGCTCAGGGGAAAGACAATGAGCAGTTCTTC. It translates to CASSPPIAQGKDNEQFF.

The CDR3 region is CSADGQGFNEQFF. For the CDR3, the DNA is TGCAGTGCTGACGGACAGGGATTTAATGAGCAGTTCTTC. The chain joins TRBV20-1 to TRBJ2-1, with 8 positions matching TRBD1. The length of the CDR3 is 13 residues. V lost 5 bases to trimming and J lost 7 bases; unmatched junction nucleotides: 7. Germline V CDR1 and CDR2: DFQATT, SNEGSKA (reference sequence).

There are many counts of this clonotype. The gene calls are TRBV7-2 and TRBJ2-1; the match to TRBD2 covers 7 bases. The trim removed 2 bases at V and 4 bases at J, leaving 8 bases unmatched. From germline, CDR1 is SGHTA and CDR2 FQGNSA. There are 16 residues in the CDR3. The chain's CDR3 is CASSLIPSGLYNEQFF. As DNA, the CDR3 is TGTGCCAGCAGCTTAATCCCTAGCGGATTATACAATGAGCAGTTCTTC.

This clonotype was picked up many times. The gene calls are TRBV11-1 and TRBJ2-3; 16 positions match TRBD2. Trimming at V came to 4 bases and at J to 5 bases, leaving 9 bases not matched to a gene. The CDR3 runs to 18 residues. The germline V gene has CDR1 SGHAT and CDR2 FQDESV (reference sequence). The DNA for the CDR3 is TGTGCCAGCAGCTCCGCGGGACTAGCGGGGGGGCGTCGAGATACGCAGTATTTT. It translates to CASSSAGLAGGRRDTQYF.

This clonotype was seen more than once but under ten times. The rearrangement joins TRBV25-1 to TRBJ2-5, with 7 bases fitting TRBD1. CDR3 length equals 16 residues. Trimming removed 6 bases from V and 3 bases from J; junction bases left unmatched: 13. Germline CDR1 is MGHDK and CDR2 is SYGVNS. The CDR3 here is CASSPPIDREKETQYF. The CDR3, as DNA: TGTGCCAGCAGCCCCCCTATCGACAGGGAGAAAGAGACCCAGTACTTC.

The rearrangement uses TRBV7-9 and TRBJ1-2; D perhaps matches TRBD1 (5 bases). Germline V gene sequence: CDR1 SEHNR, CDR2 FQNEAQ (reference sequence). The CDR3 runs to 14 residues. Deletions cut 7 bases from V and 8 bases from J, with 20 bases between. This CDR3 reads CASTGTDARMGYTF. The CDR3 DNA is TGTGCCAGCACCGGGACGGATGCACGTATGGGCTACACCTTC.

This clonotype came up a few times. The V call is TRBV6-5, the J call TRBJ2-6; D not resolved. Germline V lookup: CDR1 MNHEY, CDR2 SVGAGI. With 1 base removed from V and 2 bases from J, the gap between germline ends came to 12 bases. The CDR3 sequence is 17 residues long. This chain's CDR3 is CASSYYQTEPGANVLTF. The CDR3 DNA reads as TGTGCCAGCAGTTACTACCAGACCGAACCTGGGGCCAACGTCCTGACTTTC.

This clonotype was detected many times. The CDR3 loop reads CASSQESRGNYEQYF. The DNA for the CDR3 is TGTGCCAGCAGCCAAGAGTCCAGGGGGAATTACGAGCAGTACTTC. V usage is TRBV4-2 and J usage is TRBJ2-7, with TRBD1 matching over 7 bases. The germline V gene encodes CDR1 LGHNA and CDR2 YNFKEQ. V lost 0 bases and J lost 4; bases outside the gene matches: 6. CDR3 length: 15 amino acids.

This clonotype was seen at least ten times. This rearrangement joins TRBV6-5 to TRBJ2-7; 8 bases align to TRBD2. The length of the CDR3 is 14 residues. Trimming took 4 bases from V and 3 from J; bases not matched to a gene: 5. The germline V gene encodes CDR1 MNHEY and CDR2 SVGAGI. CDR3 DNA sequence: TGTGCCAGCAGTTCGGCGGGAGGCAACTACGAGCAGTACTTC. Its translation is CASSSAGGNYEQYF.

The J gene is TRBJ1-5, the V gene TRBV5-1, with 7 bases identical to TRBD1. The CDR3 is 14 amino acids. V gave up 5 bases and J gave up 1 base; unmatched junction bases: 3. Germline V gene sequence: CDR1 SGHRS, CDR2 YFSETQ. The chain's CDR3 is CASSEGASNQPQHF. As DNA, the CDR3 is TGCGCCAGCAGTGAGGGGGCGAGCAATCAGCCCCAGCATTTT.

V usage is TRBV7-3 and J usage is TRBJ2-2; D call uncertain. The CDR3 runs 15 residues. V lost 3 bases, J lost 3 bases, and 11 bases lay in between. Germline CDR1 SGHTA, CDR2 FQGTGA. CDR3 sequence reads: CASSLDPGYTGELFF. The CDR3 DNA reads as TGTGCCAGCAGCTTGGACCCTGGGTACACCGGGGAGCTGTTTTTT. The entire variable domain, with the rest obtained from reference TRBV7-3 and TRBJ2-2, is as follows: GAGVSQTPSNKVTEKGKYVELRCDPISGHTALYWYRQSLGQGPEFLIYFQGTGAADDSGLPNDRFFAVRPEGSVSTLKIQRTERGDSAVYLCASSLDPGYTGELFFGEGSRLTVL.

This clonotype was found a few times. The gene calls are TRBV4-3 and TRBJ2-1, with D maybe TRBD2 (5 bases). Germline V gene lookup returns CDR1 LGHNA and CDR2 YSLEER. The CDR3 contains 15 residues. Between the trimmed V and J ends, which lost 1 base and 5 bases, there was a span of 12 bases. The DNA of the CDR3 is TGCGCCAGCAGCCAAGGAGGGAATGCTAACAATGAGCAGTTCTTC. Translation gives CASSQGGNANNEQFF.

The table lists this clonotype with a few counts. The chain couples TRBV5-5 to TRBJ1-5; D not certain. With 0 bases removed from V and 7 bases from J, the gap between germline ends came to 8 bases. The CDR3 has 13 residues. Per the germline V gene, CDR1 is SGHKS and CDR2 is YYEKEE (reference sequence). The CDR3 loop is CASSLVARQPQHF. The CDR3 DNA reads TGTGCCAGCAGCTTGGTTGCGAGGCAGCCCCAGCATTTT.

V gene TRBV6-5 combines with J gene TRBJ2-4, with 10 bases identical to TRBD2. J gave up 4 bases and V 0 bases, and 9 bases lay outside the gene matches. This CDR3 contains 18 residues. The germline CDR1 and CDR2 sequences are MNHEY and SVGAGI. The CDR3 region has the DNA TGTGCCAGCAGTTACTCGAATGGAGCGGGAGGGGTTAAAAACATTCAGTACTTC. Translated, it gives CASSYSNGAGGVKNIQYF.

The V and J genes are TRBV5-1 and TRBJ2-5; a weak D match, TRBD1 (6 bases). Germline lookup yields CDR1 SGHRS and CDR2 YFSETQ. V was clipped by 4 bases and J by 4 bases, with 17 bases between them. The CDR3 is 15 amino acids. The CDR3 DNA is TGCGCCAGCAGCCAATACCAGACAGGCGGAGAGACCCAGTACTTC. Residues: CASSQYQTGGETQYF.

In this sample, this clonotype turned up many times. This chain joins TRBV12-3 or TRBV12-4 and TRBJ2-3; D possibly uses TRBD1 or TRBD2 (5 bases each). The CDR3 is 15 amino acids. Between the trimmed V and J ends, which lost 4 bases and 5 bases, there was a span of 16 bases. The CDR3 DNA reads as TGTGCCAGCAGTTACCCCGGGGCCCTTCAAGATACGCAGTATTTT. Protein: CASSYPGALQDTQYF.

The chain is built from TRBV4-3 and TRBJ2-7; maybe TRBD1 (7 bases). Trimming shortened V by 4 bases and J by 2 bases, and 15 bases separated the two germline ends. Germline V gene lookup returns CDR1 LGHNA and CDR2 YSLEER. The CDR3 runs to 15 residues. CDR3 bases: TGCGCCAGCAGCCGCGGGACAGCTAAAGCCTACGAGCAGTACTTC. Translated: CASSRGTAKAYEQYF.

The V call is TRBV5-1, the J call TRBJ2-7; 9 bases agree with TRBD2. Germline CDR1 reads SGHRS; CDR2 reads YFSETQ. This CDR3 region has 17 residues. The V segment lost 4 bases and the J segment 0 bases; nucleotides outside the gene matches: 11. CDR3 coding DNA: TGCGCCAGCAGCGTGGGACTAGCAGGTGCCTCCTCCTACGAGCAGTACTTC. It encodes CASSVGLAGASSYEQYF.

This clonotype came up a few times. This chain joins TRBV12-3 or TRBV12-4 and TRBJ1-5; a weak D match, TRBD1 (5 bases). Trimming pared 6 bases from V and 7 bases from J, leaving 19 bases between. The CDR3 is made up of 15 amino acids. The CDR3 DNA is TGTGCCAGCAGACCAACAGGAACTAGAGACCAGCCCCAGCATTTT. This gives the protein CASRPTGTRDQPQHF.

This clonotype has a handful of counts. The CDR3: CASRSLAPEETQYF. The CDR3 DNA is TGTGCCAGCAGGTCACTAGCGCCTGAAGAGACCCAGTACTTC. The gene calls are TRBV28 and TRBJ2-5; the match to TRBD2 covers 7 bases. Germline CDR1 and CDR2: MDHEN and SYDVKM. V lost 6 bases and J lost 3; bases outside the gene matches: 7. The CDR3 runs to 14 residues.

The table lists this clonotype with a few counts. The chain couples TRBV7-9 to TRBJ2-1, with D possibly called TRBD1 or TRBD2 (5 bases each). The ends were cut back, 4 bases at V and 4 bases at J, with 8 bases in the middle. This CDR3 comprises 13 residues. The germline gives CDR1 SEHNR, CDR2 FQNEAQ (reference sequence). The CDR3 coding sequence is TGTGCCAGCAGCTGGGACGTGTACAATGAGCAGTTCTTC. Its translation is CASSWDVYNEQFF.

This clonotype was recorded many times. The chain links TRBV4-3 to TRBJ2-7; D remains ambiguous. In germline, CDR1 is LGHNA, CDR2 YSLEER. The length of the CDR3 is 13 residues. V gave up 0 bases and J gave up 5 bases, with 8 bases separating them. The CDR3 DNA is TGCGCCAGCAGCCAAGACCGGGTTCACGAGCAGTACTTC. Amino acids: CASSQDRVHEQYF.

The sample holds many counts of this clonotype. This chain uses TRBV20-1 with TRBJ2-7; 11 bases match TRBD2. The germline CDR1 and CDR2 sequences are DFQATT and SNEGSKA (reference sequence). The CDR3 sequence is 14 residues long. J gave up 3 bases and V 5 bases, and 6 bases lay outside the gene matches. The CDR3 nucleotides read TGCAGTGCTCCTCTAGCGGGAGGCTACTACGAGCAGTACGTC. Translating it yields CSAPLAGGYYEQYV.

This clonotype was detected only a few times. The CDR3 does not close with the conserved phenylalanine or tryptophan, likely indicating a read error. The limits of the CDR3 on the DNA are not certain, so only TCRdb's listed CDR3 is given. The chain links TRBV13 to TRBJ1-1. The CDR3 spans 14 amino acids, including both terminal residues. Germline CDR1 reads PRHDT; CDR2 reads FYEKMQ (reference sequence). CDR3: CASSSFSSPEKLRV.

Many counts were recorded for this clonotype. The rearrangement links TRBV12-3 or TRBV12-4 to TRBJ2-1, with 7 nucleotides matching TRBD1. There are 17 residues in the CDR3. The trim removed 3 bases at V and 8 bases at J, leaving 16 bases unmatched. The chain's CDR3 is CASSLTLLRDRVDEQFF. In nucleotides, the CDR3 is TGTGCCAGCAGTTTGACCCTACTCCGGGACAGAGTCGATGAGCAGTTCTTC.

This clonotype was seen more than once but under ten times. CDR3 loop: CATGREGLGKNIQYF. CDR3 DNA: TGTGCCACTGGGCGGGAGGGCCTCGGCAAAAACATTCAGTACTTC. The genes are TRBV10-3 and TRBJ2-4, with 9 bases matching TRBD2. CDR1 and CDR2 from the germline V gene are ENHRY and SYGVKD. There are 15 residues in the CDR3. The V segment lost 10 bases and the J segment 3 bases; nucleotides outside the gene matches: 10.

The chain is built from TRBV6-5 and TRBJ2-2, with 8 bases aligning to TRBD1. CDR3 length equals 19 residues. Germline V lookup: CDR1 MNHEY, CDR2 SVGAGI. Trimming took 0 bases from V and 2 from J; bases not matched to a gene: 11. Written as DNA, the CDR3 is TGTGCCAGCAGTTACTCGACCTCCTTCCAGGGGGCAAACACCGGGGAGCTGTTTTTT. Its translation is CASSYSTSFQGANTGELFF.

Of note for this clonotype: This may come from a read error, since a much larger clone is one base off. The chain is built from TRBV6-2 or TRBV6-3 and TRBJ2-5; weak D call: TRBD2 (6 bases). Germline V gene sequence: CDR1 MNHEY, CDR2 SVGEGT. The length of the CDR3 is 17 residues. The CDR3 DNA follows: TGTGCCAGCAGTTACTCGATCGGGGGACGGTACCAAGAGACCCGGTACTTC. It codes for CASSYSIGGRYQETRYF.

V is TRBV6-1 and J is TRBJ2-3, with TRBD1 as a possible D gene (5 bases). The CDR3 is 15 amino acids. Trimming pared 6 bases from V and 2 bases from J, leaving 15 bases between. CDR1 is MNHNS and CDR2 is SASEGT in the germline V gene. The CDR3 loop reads CASRGLTIPTDTQYF. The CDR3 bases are TGTGCCAGCAGGGGGCTAACCATTCCCACAGATACGCAGTATTTT.

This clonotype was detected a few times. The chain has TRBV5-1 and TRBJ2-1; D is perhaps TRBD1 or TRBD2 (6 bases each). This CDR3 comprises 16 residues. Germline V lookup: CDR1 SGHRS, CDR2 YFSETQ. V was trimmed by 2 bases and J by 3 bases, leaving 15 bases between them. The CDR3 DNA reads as TGCGCCAGCAGCTTCGGAGGGGGAGATGGCTACAATGAGCAGTTCTTC. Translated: CASSFGGGDGYNEQFF.

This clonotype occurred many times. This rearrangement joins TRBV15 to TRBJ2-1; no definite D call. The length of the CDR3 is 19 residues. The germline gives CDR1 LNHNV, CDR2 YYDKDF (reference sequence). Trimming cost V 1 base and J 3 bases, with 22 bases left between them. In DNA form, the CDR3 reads TGTGCCACCAGCAGAGCTACGAACAAGAACGCTTTGCACTACAATGAGCAGTTCTTC. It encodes CATSRATNKNALHYNEQFF. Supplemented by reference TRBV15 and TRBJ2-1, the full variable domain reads DAMVIQNPRYQVTQFGKPVTLSCSQTLNHNVMYWYQQKSSQAPKLLFHYYDKDFNNEADTPDNFQSRRPNTSFCFLDIRSPGLGDTAMYLCATSRATNKNALHYNEQFFGPGTRLTVL.